This T cell receptor (beta chain) was found in a study of OX40 agonist ivuxolimab in advanced cancers. As for the study in general: Anti-PD-1, anti-PD-L1 or anti-CTLA-4 therapy given earlier was allowed, and approximately 40% had some. Whole-study findings and limits: Patients with a partial response at 0.1-3.0 mg/kg had among the lowest clonal expansion. Expanded peripheral T cells had an undetermined antigen specificity. In a subset of nonresponders, normalized T-cell clonal expansion was also low.

The method was immunoSEQ multiplex PCR; TCRdb's version includes in-frame clones alone and lacks a portion of them. The sample yields more than 65,000 clones, approximately 84% seen once. In the case of this clone: Its antigen is currently unknown.

The sequence was collected from an adult with an advanced solid tumor such as melanoma, head and neck, liver or kidney cancer. Sequences were derived from CD4+ or CD8+ T cells sorted from blood, sampled in a trial of the OX40 agonist ivuxolimab.

The CDR3 nucleotides are TGCGCCAGCAGCGAGAACACTGAAGCTTTCTTT. It translates to CASSENTEAFF. The chain employs TRBV5-1 and TRBJ1-1; D uncertain. V was trimmed by 4 bases and J by 1 base, leaving 2 bases between them. The germline gives CDR1 SGHRS, CDR2 YFSETQ. CDR3 length equals 11 residues.